This TCR beta chain was sequenced in a study of OX40 agonist ivuxolimab in advanced cancers. About the study: Previous treatment with anti-PD-1, anti-PD-L1 or anti-CTLA-4 therapy was allowed; 30% to 50% had received some. Study results and limitations: Averaged across samples, CD8+ T cells carried more expanded clones than CD4+ did. At 0.1-3.0 mg/kg, partial responders had clonal expansion among the lowest observed. There was clonal expansion of CD4+ and CD8+ blood T cells by week 6 at 0.1 to 3.0 mg/kg.

This clone came up once. Its antigen is not known. The CDR3 is 14 residues long. CDR1 and CDR2 from the germline V gene are SGHNT and YENEEA. V gave up 5 bases and J gave up 6 bases, with 17 bases separating them. The data were produced by immunoSEQ multiplex PCR, yet TCRdb's version contains in-frame clones alone and is incomplete. This table has tens of thousands of clones, 90% appearing once. Here the sequenced sample was CD4+ or CD8+ T cells sorted from blood, taken in a trial of the OX40 agonist ivuxolimab. The receptor was isolated from an adult with an advanced solid tumor such as melanoma, head and neck, liver or kidney cancer. The J gene is TRBJ2-7, the V gene TRBV11-3, with D perhaps TRBD2 (6 bases). The CDR3 region is CASSPRGALGEQYF. The CDR3 DNA sequence: TGTGCCAGCAGCCCCCGCGGGGCTCTGGGCGAGCAGTACTTC.